This T cell receptor beta chain appears in the sequencing data of a study of blood T cell repertoires in COVID-19. Turning to the study itself: Whether acute or convalescent, the COVID-19 samples came from the United States, Italy and Spain. Nucleic acid was either cDNA or gDNA, and it came from T cells, B-cell-depleted T cells, or PBMCs.

From germline, CDR1 is LNHDA and CDR2 SQIVND (reference sequence). V lost 5 bases and J lost 5; bases outside the gene matches: 10. This CDR3 region has 17 residues. In the study's own analysis: Amplification of reference gene primers was used by the study to estimate nucleated cell counts. The repertoire was sequenced with immunoSEQ multiplex PCR; TCRdb's copy has only in-frame clones and lacks some. V and J calls and clone size come straight from that table; D and trimming were deduced from the DNA. The data hold about 59,000 clones, with about nine tenths observed a single time. The chain has TRBV19 and TRBJ2-5, with TRBD2 identical over 14 bases. The TCR sequence derives from a man aged 80 or over with acute or convalescent COVID-19. Specimen: peripheral blood. The CDR3 bases are TGTGCCAGTAGTCGCAGACTAGCGGGGGGGCTTGCGGAGACCCAGTACTTC. It yields the protein CASSRRLAGGLAETQYF.